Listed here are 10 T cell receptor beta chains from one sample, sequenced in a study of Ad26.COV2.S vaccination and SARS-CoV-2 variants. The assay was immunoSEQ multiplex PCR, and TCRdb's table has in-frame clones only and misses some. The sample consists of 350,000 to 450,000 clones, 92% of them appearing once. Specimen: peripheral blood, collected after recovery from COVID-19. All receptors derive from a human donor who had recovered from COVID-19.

The CDR3 here is CASTPAAGAYNEQFF. Here the CDR3 DNA reads TGTGCCAGCACTCCCGCGGCGGGGGCATACAATGAGCAGTTCTTC. The chain joins TRBV6-4 to TRBJ2-1; maybe TRBD2 (7 bases). Germline loops: CDR1 MRHNA, CDR2 SNTAGT. V was trimmed by 7 bases and J by 4 bases, leaving 17 bases between them. The CDR3 spans 15 residues.

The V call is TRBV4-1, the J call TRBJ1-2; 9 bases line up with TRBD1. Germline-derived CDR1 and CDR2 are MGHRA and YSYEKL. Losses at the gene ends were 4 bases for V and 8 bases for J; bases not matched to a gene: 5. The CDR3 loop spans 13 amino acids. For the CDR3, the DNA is TGCGCCAGCAGCCGGACAGGGGAAGGCGGCTACACCTTC. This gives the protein CASSRTGEGGYTF.

CDR3 sequence: CASSPIDRRKLFF. The CDR3 bases are TGTGCCAGCAGCCCTATTGACCGGCGAAAACTGTTTTTT. The V gene is TRBV3-1 (or the pseudogene TRBV3-2), the J gene TRBJ1-4; no reliable D call. The V end was cut by 4 bases, the J end by 10 bases, with 13 bases between. Germline CDR1 reads LGHDT; CDR2 reads YNNKEL (reference sequence). The CDR3 totals 13 residues.

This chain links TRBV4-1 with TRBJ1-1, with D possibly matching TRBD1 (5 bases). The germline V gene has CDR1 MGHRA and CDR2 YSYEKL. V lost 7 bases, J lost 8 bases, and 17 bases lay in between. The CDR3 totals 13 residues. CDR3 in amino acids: CASTFSGGTEAFF. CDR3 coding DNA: TGCGCCAGCACCTTCTCTGGGGGAACAGAAGCTTTCTTT.

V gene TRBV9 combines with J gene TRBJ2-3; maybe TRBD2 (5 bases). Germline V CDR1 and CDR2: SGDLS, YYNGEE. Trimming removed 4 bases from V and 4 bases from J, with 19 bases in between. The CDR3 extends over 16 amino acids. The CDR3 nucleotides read TGTGCCAGCAGCTTGGGAACTAGTCTGACATCAGATACGCAGTATTTT. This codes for CASSLGTSLTSDTQYF.

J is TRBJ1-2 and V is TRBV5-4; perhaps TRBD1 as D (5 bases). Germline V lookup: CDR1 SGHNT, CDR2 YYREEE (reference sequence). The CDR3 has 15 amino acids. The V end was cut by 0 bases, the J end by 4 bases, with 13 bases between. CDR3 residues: CASSLGAGLGYGYTF. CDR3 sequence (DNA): TGTGCCAGCAGCTTGGGCGCGGGGCTGGGCTATGGCTACACCTTC.

CDR3 sequence reads: CASSLGAGPFQETQYF. In DNA, the CDR3 is TGCGCCAGCAGCTTGGGGGCCGGGCCCTTCCAAGAGACCCAGTACTTC. V and J are TRBV5-1 and TRBJ2-5; D gene ambiguous. This CDR3 spans 16 amino acids. The V end was cut by 0 bases, the J end by 1 base, with 13 bases between. CDR1 is SGHRS and CDR2 is YFSETQ in the germline V gene.

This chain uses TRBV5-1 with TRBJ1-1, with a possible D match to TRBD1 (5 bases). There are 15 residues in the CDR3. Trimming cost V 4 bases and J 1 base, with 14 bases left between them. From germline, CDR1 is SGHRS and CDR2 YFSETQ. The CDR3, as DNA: TGCGCCAGCAGCCCCCAAACAGGTGGGAACACTGAAGCTTTCTTT. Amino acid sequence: CASSPQTGGNTEAFF. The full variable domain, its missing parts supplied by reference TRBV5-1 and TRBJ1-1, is KAGVTQTPRYLIKTRGQQVTLSCSPISGHRSVSWYQQTPGQGLQFLFEYFSETQRNKGNFPGRFSGRQFSNSRSEMNVSTLELGDSALYLCASSPQTGGNTEAFFGQGTRLTVV.

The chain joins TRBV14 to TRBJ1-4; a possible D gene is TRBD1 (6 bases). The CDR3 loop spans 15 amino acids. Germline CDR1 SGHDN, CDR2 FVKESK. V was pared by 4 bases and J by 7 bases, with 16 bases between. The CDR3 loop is CASSPGGGLGEKLFF. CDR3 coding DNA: TGTGCCAGCAGCCCGGGCGGGGGGCTAGGTGAAAAACTGTTTTTT.

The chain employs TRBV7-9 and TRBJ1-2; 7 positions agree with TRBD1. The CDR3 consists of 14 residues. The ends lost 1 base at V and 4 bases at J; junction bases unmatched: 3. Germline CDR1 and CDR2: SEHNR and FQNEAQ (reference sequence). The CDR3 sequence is CASSLGGQSYGYTF. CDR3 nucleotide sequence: TGTGCCAGCAGCTTAGGGGGACAGAGCTATGGCTACACCTTC.